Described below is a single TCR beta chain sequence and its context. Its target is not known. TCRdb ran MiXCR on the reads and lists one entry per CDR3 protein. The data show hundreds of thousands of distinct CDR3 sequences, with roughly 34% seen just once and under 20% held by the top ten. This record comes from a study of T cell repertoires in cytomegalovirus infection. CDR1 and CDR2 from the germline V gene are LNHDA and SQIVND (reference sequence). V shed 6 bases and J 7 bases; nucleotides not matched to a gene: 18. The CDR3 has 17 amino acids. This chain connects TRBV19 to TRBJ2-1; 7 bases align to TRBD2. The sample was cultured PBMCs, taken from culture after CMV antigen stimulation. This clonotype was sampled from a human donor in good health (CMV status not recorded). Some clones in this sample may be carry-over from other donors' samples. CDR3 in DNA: TGTGCCAGTAGCATCCTGGGGCGCGGGAGAGAGAGGAATGAGCAGTTCTTC. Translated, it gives CASSILGRGRERNEQFF.